This TCR beta chain was recorded in a study of blood T cell repertoires in COVID-19. Sequencing used immunoSEQ multiplex PCR; TCRdb keeps in-frame clones, though not all of them. In the table there are 300,000 to 400,000 clones, around 82% of which are singletons. Germline V gene sequence: CDR1 SQVTM, CDR2 ANQGSEA. This CDR3 has 13 residues. Deletions cut 4 bases from V and 3 bases from J, with 10 bases between. This TCR was recovered from a man aged 25 to 40 with active or convalescent COVID-19. Sequencing was performed on peripheral blood. The chain combines TRBV29-1 with TRBJ1-3; D gene uncertain. CDR3 loop: CSVAGGVGNTIYF. The DNA for the CDR3 is TGCAGCGTTGCGGGCGGGGTTGGAAACACCATATATTTT.